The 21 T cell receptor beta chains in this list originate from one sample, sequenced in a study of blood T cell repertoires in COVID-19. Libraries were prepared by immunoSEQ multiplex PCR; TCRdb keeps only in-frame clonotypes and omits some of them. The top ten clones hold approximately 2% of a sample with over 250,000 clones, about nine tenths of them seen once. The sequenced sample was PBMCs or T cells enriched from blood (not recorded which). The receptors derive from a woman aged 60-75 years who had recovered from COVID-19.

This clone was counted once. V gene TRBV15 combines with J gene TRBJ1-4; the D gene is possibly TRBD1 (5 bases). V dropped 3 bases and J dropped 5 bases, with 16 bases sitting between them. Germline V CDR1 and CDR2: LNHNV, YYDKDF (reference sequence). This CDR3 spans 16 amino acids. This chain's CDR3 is CATSRALGEGNEKLFF. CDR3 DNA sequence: TGTGCCACCAGCAGGGCCTTAGGGGAGGGGAATGAAAAACTGTTTTTT.

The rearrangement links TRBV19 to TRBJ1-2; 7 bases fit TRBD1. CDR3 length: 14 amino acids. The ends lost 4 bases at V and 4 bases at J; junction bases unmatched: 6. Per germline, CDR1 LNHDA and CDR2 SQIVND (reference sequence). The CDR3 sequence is CASSTGQDVYGYTF. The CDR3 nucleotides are TGTGCCAGTAGTACCGGACAGGACGTCTATGGCTACACCTTC.

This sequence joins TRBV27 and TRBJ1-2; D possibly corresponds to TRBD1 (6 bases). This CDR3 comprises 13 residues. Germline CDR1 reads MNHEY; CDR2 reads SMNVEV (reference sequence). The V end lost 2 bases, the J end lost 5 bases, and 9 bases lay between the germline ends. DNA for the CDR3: TGTGCCAGCAGTTTACGCACAGGGTATGGCTACACCTTC. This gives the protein CASSLRTGYGYTF.

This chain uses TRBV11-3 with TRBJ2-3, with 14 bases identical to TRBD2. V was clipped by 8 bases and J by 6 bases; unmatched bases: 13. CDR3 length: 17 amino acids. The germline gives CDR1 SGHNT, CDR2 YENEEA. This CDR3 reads CASGTSGRREGSDTQYF. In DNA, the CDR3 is TGTGCCAGCGGGACTAGCGGGAGAAGGGAGGGGTCCGATACGCAGTATTTT.

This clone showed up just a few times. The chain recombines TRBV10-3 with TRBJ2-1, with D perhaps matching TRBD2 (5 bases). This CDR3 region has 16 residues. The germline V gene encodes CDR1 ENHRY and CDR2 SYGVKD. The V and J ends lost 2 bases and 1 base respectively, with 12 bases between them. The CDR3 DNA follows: TGTGCCATCAGTGAGCTAGCACTTGAGTCCTACAATGAGCAGTTCTTC. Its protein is CAISELALESYNEQFF.

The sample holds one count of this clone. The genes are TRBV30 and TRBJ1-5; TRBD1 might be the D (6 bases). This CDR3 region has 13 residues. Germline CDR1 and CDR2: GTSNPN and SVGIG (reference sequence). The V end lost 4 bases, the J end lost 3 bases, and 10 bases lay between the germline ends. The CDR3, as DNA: TGTGCCTGGAACCAGGGGATCAATCAGCCCCAGCATTTT. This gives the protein CAWNQGINQPQHF.

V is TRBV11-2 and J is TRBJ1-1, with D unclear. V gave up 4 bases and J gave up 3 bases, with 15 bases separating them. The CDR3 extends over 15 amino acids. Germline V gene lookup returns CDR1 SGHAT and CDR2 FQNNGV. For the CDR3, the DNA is TGTGCCAGCAGCTCCCCAAACTGGGGAGACACTGAAGCTTTCTTT. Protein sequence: CASSSPNWGDTEAFF. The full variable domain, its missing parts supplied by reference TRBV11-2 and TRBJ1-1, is EAGVAQSPRYKIIEKRQSVAFWCNPISGHATLYWYQQILGQGPKLLIQFQNNGVVDDSQLPKDRFSAERLKGVDSTLKIQPAKLEDSAVYLCASSSPNWGDTEAFFGQGTRLTVV.

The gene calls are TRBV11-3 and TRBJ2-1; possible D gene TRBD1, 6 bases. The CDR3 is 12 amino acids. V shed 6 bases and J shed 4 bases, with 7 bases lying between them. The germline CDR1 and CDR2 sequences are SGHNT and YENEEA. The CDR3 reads CASSTGYNEQFF. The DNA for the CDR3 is TGTGCCAGCAGTACAGGGTACAATGAGCAGTTCTTC.

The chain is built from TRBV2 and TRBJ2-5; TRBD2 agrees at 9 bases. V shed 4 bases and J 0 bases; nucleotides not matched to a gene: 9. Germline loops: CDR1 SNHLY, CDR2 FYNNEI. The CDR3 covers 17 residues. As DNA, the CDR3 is TGTGCCAGCAGTGCTAGCGGGGACCTTGCGTACCAAGAGACCCAGTACTTC. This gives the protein CASSASGDLAYQETQYF.

The CDR3 region is CASSNTFEAFF. For the CDR3, the DNA is TGTGCCAGCAGCAATACATTTGAAGCTTTCTTT. The chain links TRBV5-8 to TRBJ1-1; D is unresolved. The V end was cut by 4 bases, the J end by 7 bases, with 8 bases between. Per germline, CDR1 SGHTS and CDR2 YDEGEE. The CDR3 spans 11 residues.

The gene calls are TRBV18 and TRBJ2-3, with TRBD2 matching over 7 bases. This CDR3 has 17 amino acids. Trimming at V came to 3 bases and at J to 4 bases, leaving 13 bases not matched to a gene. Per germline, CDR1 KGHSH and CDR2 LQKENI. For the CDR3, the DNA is TGTGCCAGCTCACCGCCGAGATTGGGGGGGTCGGCAGATACGCAGTATTTT. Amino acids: CASSPPRLGGSADTQYF.

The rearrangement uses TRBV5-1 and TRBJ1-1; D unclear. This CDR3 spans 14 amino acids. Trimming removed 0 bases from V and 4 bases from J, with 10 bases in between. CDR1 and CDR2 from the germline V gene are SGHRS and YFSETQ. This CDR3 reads CASSLAGLGTEAFF. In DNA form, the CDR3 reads TGCGCCAGCAGCTTGGCCGGGTTGGGCACTGAAGCTTTCTTT. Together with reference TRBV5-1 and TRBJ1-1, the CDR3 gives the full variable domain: KAGVTQTPRYLIKTRGQQVTLSCSPISGHRSVSWYQQTPGQGLQFLFEYFSETQRNKGNFPGRFSGRQFSNSRSEMNVSTLELGDSALYLCASSLAGLGTEAFFGQGTRLTVV.

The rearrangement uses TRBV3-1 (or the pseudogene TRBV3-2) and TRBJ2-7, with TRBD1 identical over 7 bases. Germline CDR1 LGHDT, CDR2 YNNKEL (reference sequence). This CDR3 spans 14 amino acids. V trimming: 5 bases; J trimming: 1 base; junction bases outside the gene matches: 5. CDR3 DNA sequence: TGTGCCAGCAGCGAACCGGGACAGTCCTACGAGCAGTACTTC. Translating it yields CASSEPGQSYEQYF.

The CDR3 bases are TGTGCCCGGACTCCACGGAGGACGAGAGAAAAACTGTTTTTT. Protein product: CARTPRRTREKLFF. The chain carries TRBV6-4 and TRBJ1-4, with D hard to call. CDR1 and CDR2 from the germline V gene are MRHNA and SNTAGT. This CDR3 comprises 14 residues. V shed 11 bases and J shed 8 bases, with 21 bases lying between them.

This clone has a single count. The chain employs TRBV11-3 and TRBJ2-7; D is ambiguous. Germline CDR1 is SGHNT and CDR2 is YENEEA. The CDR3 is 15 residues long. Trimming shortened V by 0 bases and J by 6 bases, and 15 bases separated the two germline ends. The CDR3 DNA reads TGTGCCAGCAGCTTAGACGTCAGCGTCATGGCCGAGCAGTACTTC. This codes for CASSLDVSVMAEQYF.

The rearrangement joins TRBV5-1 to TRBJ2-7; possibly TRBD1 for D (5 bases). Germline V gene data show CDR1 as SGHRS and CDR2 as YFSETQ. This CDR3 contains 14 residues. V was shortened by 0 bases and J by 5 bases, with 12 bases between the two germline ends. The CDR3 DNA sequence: TGCGCCAGCAGCTTGGGCCAGGGCGGAAACGAGCAGTACTTC. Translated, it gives CASSLGQGGNEQYF. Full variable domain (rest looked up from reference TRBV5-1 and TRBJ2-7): KAGVTQTPRYLIKTRGQQVTLSCSPISGHRSVSWYQQTPGQGLQFLFEYFSETQRNKGNFPGRFSGRQFSNSRSEMNVSTLELGDSALYLCASSLGQGGNEQYFGPGTRLTVT.

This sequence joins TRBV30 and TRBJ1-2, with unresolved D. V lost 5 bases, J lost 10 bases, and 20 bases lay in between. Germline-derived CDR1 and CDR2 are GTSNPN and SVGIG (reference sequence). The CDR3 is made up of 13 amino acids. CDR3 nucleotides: TGTGCCTGGGGTACACAGCCGTCCGAAGACTACACCTTC. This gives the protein CAWGTQPSEDYTF.

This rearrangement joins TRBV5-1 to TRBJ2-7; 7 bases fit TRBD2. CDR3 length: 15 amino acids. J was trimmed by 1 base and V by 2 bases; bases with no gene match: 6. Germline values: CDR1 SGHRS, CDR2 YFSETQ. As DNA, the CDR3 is TGCGCCAGCAGCTTCGGCGGGAGCGAATCCTACGAGCAGTACTTC. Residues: CASSFGGSESYEQYF. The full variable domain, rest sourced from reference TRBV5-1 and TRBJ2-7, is KAGVTQTPRYLIKTRGQQVTLSCSPISGHRSVSWYQQTPGQGLQFLFEYFSETQRNKGNFPGRFSGRQFSNSRSEMNVSTLELGDSALYLCASSFGGSESYEQYFGPGTRLTVT.

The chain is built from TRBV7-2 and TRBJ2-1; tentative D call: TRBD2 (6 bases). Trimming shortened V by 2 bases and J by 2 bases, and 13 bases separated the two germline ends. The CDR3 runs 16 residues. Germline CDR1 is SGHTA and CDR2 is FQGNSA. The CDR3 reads CASSLIGGKTYNEQFF. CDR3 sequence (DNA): TGTGCCAGCAGCTTAATCGGGGGAAAAACCTACAATGAGCAGTTCTTC.

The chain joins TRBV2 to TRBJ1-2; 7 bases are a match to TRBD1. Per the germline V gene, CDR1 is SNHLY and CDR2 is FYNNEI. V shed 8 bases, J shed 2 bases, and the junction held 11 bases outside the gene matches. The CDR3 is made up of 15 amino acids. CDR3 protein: CASPGTAKGNYGYTF. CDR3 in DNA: TGTGCCAGCCCGGGGACAGCCAAGGGGAACTATGGCTACACCTTC.

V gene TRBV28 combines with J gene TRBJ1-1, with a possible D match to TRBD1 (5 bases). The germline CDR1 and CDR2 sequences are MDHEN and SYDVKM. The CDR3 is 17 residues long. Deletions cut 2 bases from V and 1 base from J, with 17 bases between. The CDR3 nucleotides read TGTGCCAGCAGTTTAGTCGGTGGGGCCAGGGCGAACACTGAAGCTTTCTTT. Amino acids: CASSLVGGARANTEAFF.